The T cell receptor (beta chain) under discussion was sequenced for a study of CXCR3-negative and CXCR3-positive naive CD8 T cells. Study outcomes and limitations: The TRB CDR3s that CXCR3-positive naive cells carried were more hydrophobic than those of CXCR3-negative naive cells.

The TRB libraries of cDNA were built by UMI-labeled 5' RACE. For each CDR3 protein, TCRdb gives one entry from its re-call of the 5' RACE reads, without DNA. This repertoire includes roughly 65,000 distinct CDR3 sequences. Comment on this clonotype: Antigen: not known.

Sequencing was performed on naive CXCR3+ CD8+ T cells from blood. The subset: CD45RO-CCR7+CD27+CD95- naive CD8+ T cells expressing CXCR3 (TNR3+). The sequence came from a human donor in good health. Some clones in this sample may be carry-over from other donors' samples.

The CDR3 sequence is CASSQDPESYEQYF. The chain is built from TRBV4-2 and TRBJ2-7. The CDR3 length is 14 residues. CDR1 LGHNA and CDR2 YNFKEQ come from the germline V gene.